Shown below are 25 T cell receptor beta chains from a single sample sequenced in a study of cytomegalovirus exposure and HLA in healthy donors. The primer mix had 60 Vbeta and 13 Jbeta primers. Assay used: immunoSEQ multiplex PCR; TCRdb lists only in-frame clones, some missing. There are 120,000 to 150,000 clones in the sample; around 66% occur only once, and over 5% lies in the top ten. The sample consisted of PBMCs. The receptors derive from a woman aged 55 to 70 in good health and CMV-seronegative.

This clone appeared a few times. The chain couples TRBV27 to TRBJ2-3; 10 bases are shared with TRBD2. Germline CDR1 and CDR2: MNHEY and SMNVEV (reference sequence). The CDR3 sequence is 15 residues long. J lost 6 bases, V lost 6 bases, and 9 bases had no gene match. CDR3 protein: CASRQGLAGADTQYF. The CDR3 DNA reads as TGTGCCAGCAGGCAGGGGCTAGCGGGGGCGGATACGCAGTATTTT.

The rearrangement links TRBV4-2 to TRBJ2-7, with 8 bases lining up with TRBD2. The V gene end was trimmed by 0 bases and the J gene end by 7 bases; junction bases not matched to a gene: 8. This CDR3 is 15 amino acids long. CDR1 and CDR2 (germline): LGHNA, YNFKEQ. DNA for the CDR3: TGTGCCAGCAGCCAAGATGAGACTAGCGAGTGGGAGCAGTACTTC. It yields the protein CASSQDETSEWEQYF.

V and J are TRBV19 and TRBJ1-5; 9 positions match TRBD1. The CDR3 consists of 14 residues. After removal of 9 bases from V and 4 bases from J, the junction contained 7 bases not matched to a gene. The germline gives CDR1 LNHDA, CDR2 SQIVND (reference sequence). The CDR3 loop is CASGGDRVNQPQHF. In DNA, the CDR3 is TGTGCCAGCGGGGGGGACAGGGTGAATCAGCCCCAGCATTTT.

This clone was seen once. The genes are TRBV2 and TRBJ2-7; perhaps TRBD2 as D (6 bases). Trimming removed 5 bases at V and 0 bases at J, with 14 bases between. CDR3 length: 15 amino acids. Germline lookup yields CDR1 SNHLY and CDR2 FYNNEI. CDR3 in amino acids: CASSPASAYSYEQYF. In DNA form, the CDR3 reads TGTGCCAGCAGTCCCGCTAGCGCCTACTCCTACGAGCAGTACTTC.

The rearrangement links TRBV10-3 to TRBJ1-5, with TRBD1 identical over 8 bases. The CDR3 loop spans 14 amino acids. Trimming took 3 bases from V and 4 from J; bases not matched to a gene: 2. Germline V CDR1 and CDR2: ENHRY, SYGVKD. The CDR3 reads CAISEDRGNQPQHF. The CDR3 DNA follows: TGTGCCATCAGTGAAGACAGGGGAAATCAGCCCCAGCATTTT.

To note about this clone: Distinct nucleotide sequences in the sample also encode this CDR3. The V call is TRBV28, the J call TRBJ2-3; D perhaps matches TRBD2 (5 bases). Between the trimmed V and J ends, which lost 3 bases and 3 bases, there was a span of 10 bases. CDR3 length: 14 amino acids. Germline CDR1 is MDHEN and CDR2 is SYDVKM. The CDR3 DNA sequence: TGTGCCAGCAGTTTCGGGGTTGGGACAGATACGCAGTATTTT. It specifies CASSFGVGTDTQYF. The full variable domain, its missing parts supplied by reference TRBV28 and TRBJ2-3, is DVKVTQSSRYLVKRTGEKVFLECVQDMDHENMFWYRQDPGLGLRLIYFSYDVKMKEKGDIPEGYSVSREKKERFSLILESASTNQTSMYLCASSFGVGTDTQYFGPGTRLTVL.

The J gene is TRBJ1-5, the V gene TRBV5-6; a possible D gene is TRBD1 (5 bases). Germline V gene lookup returns CDR1 SGHDT and CDR2 YYEEEE. The CDR3 has 14 residues. V was cut by 2 bases and J by 4 bases, with 10 bases left in between. Here the CDR3 reads CASSFGTRNQPQHF. In DNA, the CDR3 is TGTGCCAGCAGCTTCGGGACTAGGAATCAGCCCCAGCATTTT.

This clone was counted a few times. At the DNA level, this CDR3 is encoded by other sequences in the same sample as well. V is TRBV29-1 and J is TRBJ2-3; D gene unclear. CDR1 and CDR2 from the germline V gene are SQVTM and ANQGSEA. Trimming removed 3 bases from V and 3 bases from J, with 10 bases in between. There are 13 residues in the CDR3. The CDR3 sequence: CSVDWQNTDTQYF. Here the CDR3 DNA reads TGCAGCGTTGATTGGCAGAATACAGATACGCAGTATTTT.

This clone was observed a few times. The chain joins TRBV19 to TRBJ2-5; the match to TRBD1 covers 8 bases. The end of the DNA fits TRBJ2-7 better, so the J call may be wrong. Looked up from germline, CDR1 is LNHDA and CDR2 is SQIVND (reference sequence). The CDR3 is 14 amino acids. The CDR3 loop reads CASSADRVSYEQYF. The CDR3 bases are TGTGCCAGTAGTGCGGACAGGGTATCCTACGAGCAGTACTTC.

The V gene is TRBV29-1, the J gene TRBJ2-2; 7 bases are shared with TRBD2. Germline V lookup: CDR1 SQVTM, CDR2 ANQGSEA. J was trimmed by 5 bases and V by 7 bases; bases with no gene match: 7. The CDR3 runs 13 residues. The CDR3 DNA sequence: TGCAGCGGGGGGGGTCGAGGGACCGGGGAGCTGTTTTTT. This codes for CSGGGRGTGELFF.

This clone was recorded a few times. The V and J genes are TRBV19 and TRBJ2-2; TRBD1 aligns across 7 bases. From germline, CDR1 is LNHDA and CDR2 SQIVND (reference sequence). The CDR3 extends over 14 amino acids. With V trimmed by 7 bases and J by 4 bases, 6 bases remained unmatched. CDR3 sequence: CASKEGASTGELFF. As DNA, the CDR3 is TGTGCCAGTAAAGAGGGGGCGAGCACCGGGGAGCTGTTTTTT.

The V gene is TRBV23-1, the J gene TRBJ1-1; 8 positions match TRBD1. TRBV23-1 is annotated as an ORF whose role is uncertain. With 0 bases clipped from V and 3 bases from J, the junction kept 3 bases outside the gene matches. The CDR3 length is 15 residues. CDR3 in amino acids: CASSQSKDRDTEAFF. For the CDR3, the DNA is TGCGCCAGCAGTCAATCGAAGGACAGGGACACTGAAGCTTTCTTT.

This clone was seen a few times. The V call is TRBV5-1, the J call TRBJ2-7; 7 bases are a match to TRBD2. The germline V gene encodes CDR1 SGHRS and CDR2 YFSETQ. With V trimmed by 4 bases and J by 2 bases, 9 bases remained unmatched. This CDR3 spans 15 amino acids. The CDR3 DNA sequence: TGCGCCAGCAGCCCGGGGGGTGGCGGCCCCTACGAGCAGTACTTC. Protein product: CASSPGGGGPYEQYF. Supplemented by reference TRBV5-1 and TRBJ2-7, the full variable domain reads KAGVTQTPRYLIKTRGQQVTLSCSPISGHRSVSWYQQTPGQGLQFLFEYFSETQRNKGNFPGRFSGRQFSNSRSEMNVSTLELGDSALYLCASSPGGGGPYEQYFGPGTRLTVT.

This clone was found a few times. The chain couples TRBV11-2 to TRBJ2-1, with a weak D call TRBD2 (6 bases). The CDR3 has 14 amino acids. The V gene lost 5 bases and the J gene lost 2 bases, with 10 bases spanning the gap. Germline assignment: CDR1 SGHAT and CDR2 FQNNGV. In DNA form, the CDR3 reads TGTGCCAGCAGCGCCCGGGAGCCCTACAATGAGCAGTTCTTC. This translates into CASSAREPYNEQFF.

In DNA, the CDR3 is TGTGCCAGCAGTTCCCGTACTAGCGGGAGAACTGGTGAGCAGTTCTTC. Protein product: CASSSRTSGRTGEQFF. The chain links TRBV28 to TRBJ2-1; TRBD2 matches 11 bases. V lost 4 bases and J lost 9; bases outside the gene matches: 11. From germline, CDR1 is MDHEN and CDR2 SYDVKM. The CDR3 runs 16 residues.

Remarks on this clone: The junction departs from germline at one end; a sequencing error may be responsible. V and J are TRBV27 and TRBJ2-5; 7 bases align to TRBD2. CDR1 is MNHEY and CDR2 is SMNVEV in the germline V gene (reference sequence). CDR3 length: 15 amino acids. The CDR3 is CASGLPSGRGETQYF. The CDR3 DNA reads as TGTGCCAGCGGTTTACCGTCAGGGAGGGGAGAGACCCAGTACTTC.

This chain uses TRBV5-1 with TRBJ2-1, with TRBD2 matching 12 bases. The CDR3 has 16 residues. In germline, CDR1 is SGHRS, CDR2 YFSETQ. The V and J ends lost 0 bases and 8 bases, in that order; junction bases with no gene match: 6. The CDR3 here is CASSLAWASGGDEQFF. The CDR3 DNA is TGCGCCAGCAGCTTGGCCTGGGCTAGCGGGGGGGATGAGCAGTTCTTC.

This chain links TRBV5-1 with TRBJ2-5; 8 bases agree with TRBD2. The closer fit of TRBJ2-7 to the DNA end suggests the J call may be wrong. The CDR3 runs to 15 residues. CDR1 is SGHRS, CDR2 YFSETQ, per germline. CDR3 loop: CASSSGGLGLVEQYF. In DNA, the CDR3 is TGCGCCAGCAGCTCTGGGGGACTAGGACTAGTCGAGCAGTACTTC.

The gene calls are TRBV6-5 and TRBJ1-3; 10 positions match TRBD1. The germline V gene encodes CDR1 MNHEY and CDR2 SVGAGI. The CDR3 totals 15 residues. With 6 bases clipped from V and 2 bases from J, the junction kept 4 bases outside the gene matches. In DNA form, the CDR3 reads TGTGCCAGCAGCCCGGGACAGGGGACTGGAAACACCATATATTTT. Its protein product is CASSPGQGTGNTIYF.

The CDR3 DNA sequence: TGTGCCAGCAGTTTATGGACAGCTAACACTGAAGCTTTCTTT. This gives the protein CASSLWTANTEAFF. This rearrangement joins TRBV27 to TRBJ1-1; D may be TRBD1 (6 bases). This CDR3 is built from 14 residues. Trimming took off 1 base at V and 2 bases at J, with 8 bases between the two ends. Germline V lookup: CDR1 MNHEY, CDR2 SMNVEV (reference sequence).

The V gene is TRBV10-3, the J gene TRBJ2-5, with 8 bases matching TRBD1. CDR1 ENHRY and CDR2 SYGVKD come from the germline V gene. The CDR3 consists of 16 residues. J lost 4 bases, V lost 6 bases, and 13 bases had no gene match. CDR3 protein: CAIRAGPRTGLETQYF. In DNA, the CDR3 is TGTGCCATCAGGGCCGGGCCACGGACAGGGCTAGAGACCCAGTACTTC.

Here the CDR3 DNA reads TGCGCCAGCAGACCCGGGACAGGCGGTTTCACCGGGGAGCTGTTTTTT. It is translated as CASRPGTGGFTGELFF. The chain links TRBV5-1 to TRBJ2-2; 8 nucleotides agree with TRBD1. Germline V gives CDR1 SGHRS, CDR2 YFSETQ. V shed 5 bases, J shed 4 bases, and the junction held 10 bases outside the gene matches. The CDR3 runs to 16 residues.

This clone was recorded a few times. This chain uses TRBV7-2 with TRBJ1-5; D remains unclear. This CDR3 is 16 amino acids long. V was clipped by 2 bases and J by 4 bases, with 15 bases between them. Germline V gene data show CDR1 as SGHTA and CDR2 as FQGNSA. The DNA for the CDR3 is TGTGCCAGCAGCTTAAAGTTGGGCTACTCTAATCAGCCCCAGCATTTT. Protein: CASSLKLGYSNQPQHF.

The genes are TRBV7-8 and TRBJ1-1; 7 bases are a match to TRBD1. The V segment lost 5 bases and the J segment 1 base; nucleotides outside the gene matches: 10. The V gene's germline CDR1 is SGHVS and CDR2 FQNEAQ. The length of the CDR3 is 16 residues. The DNA of the CDR3 is TGTGCCAGCAGCCCCCGAGGGGGCCGGGGGAACACTGAAGCTTTCTTT. It yields the protein CASSPRGGRGNTEAFF.

The CDR3 sequence: CASSYGGGLDTEAFF. CDR3 nucleotides: TGTGCCAGCAGTTACGGAGGGGGCTTGGACACTGAAGCTTTCTTT. This chain joins TRBV6-5 and TRBJ1-1, with 7 bases fitting TRBD1. The CDR3 loop spans 15 amino acids. Germline V lookup: CDR1 MNHEY, CDR2 SVGAGI. After removal of 2 bases from V and 3 bases from J, the junction contained 6 bases not matched to a gene.